The 15 T cell receptor beta chains listed next were all sequenced from one sample in a study of cytomegalovirus exposure and HLA in healthy donors. It was with 60 Vbeta and 13 Jbeta primers that the PCR ran. Profiled with immunoSEQ multiplex PCR; TCRdb holds only in-frame clones, not every one. The table has under 200,000 clones, more than 65% seen once; the top ten hold under 7%. Sample: PBMCs. All receptors derive from a woman younger than 45 in good health and CMV-seropositive.

The chain has TRBV6-1 and TRBJ1-2, with D perhaps matching TRBD1 (6 bases). This CDR3 is 14 amino acids long. The V and J ends lost 2 bases and 4 bases respectively, with 11 bases between them. The germline gives CDR1 MNHNS, CDR2 SASEGT. The CDR3 spells CASSERTVSYGYTF. In nucleotides, the CDR3 is TGTGCCAGCAGTGAACGGACAGTTTCCTATGGCTACACCTTC.

In this sample, this clone turned up once. The chain recombines TRBV5-1 with TRBJ2-2; possibly TRBD2 for D (5 bases). The CDR3 consists of 16 residues. Germline V gives CDR1 SGHRS, CDR2 YFSETQ. The V end lost 6 bases, the J end lost 4 bases, and 19 bases lay between the germline ends. The chain's CDR3 is CASTSPSEGVTGELFF. The CDR3 nucleotides read TGCGCCAGCACGAGCCCAAGTGAGGGCGTCACCGGGGAGCTGTTTTTT.

The rearrangement joins TRBV5-4 to TRBJ2-5; 7 nucleotides align to TRBD2. V lost 7 bases to trimming and J lost 2 bases; unmatched junction nucleotides: 8. The CDR3 contains 14 residues. The germline gives CDR1 SGHNT, CDR2 YYREEE (reference sequence). CDR3 sequence (DNA): TGTGCCAGCGGGGGGAGGGCAGAACAAGAGACCCAGTACTTC. Its protein is CASGGRAEQETQYF.

The V call is TRBV10-1, the J call TRBJ2-7; D remains ambiguous. Germline values: CDR1 WNHNN, CDR2 SYGVQD (reference sequence). Trimming removed 4 bases from V and 3 bases from J, with 7 bases in between. There are 12 residues in the CDR3. CDR3 amino acids: CASSVSSYEQYF. CDR3 DNA: TGCGCCAGCAGTGTGTCGAGCTACGAGCAGTACTTC.

This chain links TRBV10-3 with TRBJ1-2; 7 bases are a match to TRBD1. Losses at the gene ends were 2 bases for V and 4 bases for J; bases not matched to a gene: 4. This CDR3 is 14 amino acids long. Germline loops: CDR1 ENHRY, CDR2 SYGVKD. The CDR3 is CAISEGDSIYGYTF. The CDR3 bases are TGTGCCATCAGTGAGGGGGACAGCATCTATGGCTACACCTTC.

The V gene is TRBV7-8, the J gene TRBJ1-1; 10 positions match TRBD1. V trimming: 5 bases; J trimming: 5 bases; junction bases outside the gene matches: 14. The CDR3 runs to 17 residues. Germline CDR1 reads SGHVS; CDR2 reads FQNEAQ. CDR3 nucleotide sequence: TGTGCCAGCAGCCCGATCCCCCGGACAGGGGGAGGGACTGAAGCTTTCTTT. It translates to CASSPIPRTGGGTEAFF. Filled out from reference TRBV7-8 and TRBJ1-1, the complete variable domain reads GAGVSQSPRYKVAKRGQDVALRCDPISGHVSLFWYQQALGQGPEFLTYFQNEAQLDKSGLPSDRFFAERPEGSVSTLKIQRTQQEDSAVYLCASSPIPRTGGGTEAFFGQGTRLTVV.

CDR3 region: CASSPNRLSGRLTDTQYF. CDR3 sequence (DNA): TGTGCCAGCAGCCCTAATCGTCTGAGCGGGAGGTTGACAGATACGCAGTATTTT. This chain uses TRBV14 with TRBJ2-3, with 9 bases lining up with TRBD2. CDR1 is SGHDN and CDR2 is FVKESK in the germline V gene. The CDR3 contains 18 residues. After removal of 4 bases from V and 3 bases from J, the junction contained 14 bases not matched to a gene.

This clone occurred a few times. The chain has TRBV27 and TRBJ1-6, with D unclear. Looked up from germline, CDR1 is MNHEY and CDR2 is SMNVEV (reference sequence). Deletions cut 3 bases from V and 9 bases from J, with 6 bases between. This CDR3 contains 12 residues. CDR3 loop: CASSFRVSPLHF. The CDR3 nucleotides read TGTGCCAGCAGTTTCCGGGTTTCACCCCTCCACTTT.

The J gene is TRBJ2-6, the V gene TRBV28; TRBD2 might be the D (5 bases). V gave up 7 bases and J gave up 1 base, with 17 bases separating them. CDR3 length: 17 residues. Looked up from germline, CDR1 is MDHEN and CDR2 is SYDVKM. CDR3 DNA sequence: TGTGCCAGCAATCCCCGGAGGAGACCTTCTGGGGCCAACGTCCTGACTTTC. Translated, it gives CASNPRRRPSGANVLTF.

The chain links TRBV9 to TRBJ1-2; D perhaps matches TRBD1 (5 bases). CDR1 SGDLS and CDR2 YYNGEE come from the germline V gene. This CDR3 comprises 14 residues. V was shortened by 3 bases and J by 7 bases, with 16 bases between the two germline ends. The CDR3 sequence is CASSGIGVVGGYTF. The DNA of the CDR3 is TGTGCCAGCAGCGGAATAGGGGTAGTCGGTGGCTACACCTTC.

This chain links TRBV12-5 with TRBJ2-5; TRBD2 aligns across 16 bases. CDR3 length: 18 residues. Germline V gene data show CDR1 as LGHNT and CDR2 as FRNRAP. The V segment lost 0 bases and the J segment 5 bases; nucleotides outside the gene matches: 6. The CDR3 is CASGLVRGLAGGSETQYF. The CDR3 nucleotides are TGTGCTAGTGGTTTGGTACGGGGACTAGCGGGAGGGTCGGAGACCCAGTACTTC.

This clone came up a few times. The chain is built from TRBV4-2 and TRBJ1-1; D not certain. Trimming removed 7 bases at V and 0 bases at J, with 9 bases between. Germline CDR1 and CDR2: LGHNA and YNFKEQ. This CDR3 is 13 amino acids long. The CDR3 coding sequence is TGTGCCAGCACCATCACTTTGAACACTGAAGCTTTCTTT. Translation gives CASTITLNTEAFF.

The chain carries TRBV9 and TRBJ2-1; 15 bases map to TRBD2. There are 21 residues in the CDR3. The trim removed 0 bases at V and 0 bases at J, leaving 10 bases unmatched. CDR1 is SGDLS, CDR2 YYNGEE, per germline. This CDR3 is CASSVAFSGLAGGSSYNEQFF. Written as DNA, the CDR3 is TGTGCCAGCAGCGTAGCTTTCTCGGGACTAGCGGGGGGCAGCTCCTACAATGAGCAGTTCTTC.

The chain uses TRBV28 and TRBJ2-1, with D tentatively TRBD2 (6 bases). CDR3 length: 14 residues. The germline CDR1 and CDR2 sequences are MDHEN and SYDVKM. V was trimmed by 6 bases and J by 0 bases, leaving 9 bases between them. The CDR3 region has the DNA TGTGCCAGCAGCTCGGACTACTCCTACAATGAGCAGTTCTTC. Protein product: CASSSDYSYNEQFF.

This chain connects TRBV14 to TRBJ2-1; perhaps TRBD1 as D (6 bases). The V end was cut by 4 bases, the J end by 9 bases, with 10 bases between. Germline V gene lookup returns CDR1 SGHDN and CDR2 FVKESK. This CDR3 contains 12 residues. The CDR3 is CASSRSGVEQFF. The DNA for the CDR3 is TGTGCCAGCAGCCGCTCAGGGGTTGAGCAGTTCTTC.